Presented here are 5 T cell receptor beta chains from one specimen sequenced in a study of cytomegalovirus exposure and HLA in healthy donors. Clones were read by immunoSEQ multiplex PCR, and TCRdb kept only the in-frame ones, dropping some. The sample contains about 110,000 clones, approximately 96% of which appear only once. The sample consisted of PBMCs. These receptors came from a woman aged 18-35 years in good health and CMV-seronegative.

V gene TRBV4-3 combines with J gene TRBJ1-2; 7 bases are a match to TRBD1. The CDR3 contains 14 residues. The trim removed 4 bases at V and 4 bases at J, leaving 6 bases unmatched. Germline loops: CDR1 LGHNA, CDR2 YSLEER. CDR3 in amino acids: CASSRDRATYGYTF. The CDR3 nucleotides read TGCGCCAGCAGCCGGGACAGAGCTACCTATGGCTACACCTTC.

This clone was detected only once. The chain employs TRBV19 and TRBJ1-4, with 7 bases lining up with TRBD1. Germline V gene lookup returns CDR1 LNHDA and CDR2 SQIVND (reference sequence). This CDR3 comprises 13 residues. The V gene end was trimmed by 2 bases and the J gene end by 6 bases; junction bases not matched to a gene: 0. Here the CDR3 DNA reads TGTGCCAGTAGTATAACAGGGGATGAAAAACTGTTTTTT. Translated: CASSITGDEKLFF.

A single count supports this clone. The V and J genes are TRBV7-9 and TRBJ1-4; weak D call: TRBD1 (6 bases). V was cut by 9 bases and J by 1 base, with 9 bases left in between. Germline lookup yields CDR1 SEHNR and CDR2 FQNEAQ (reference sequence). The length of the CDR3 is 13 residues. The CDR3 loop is CASHRETNEKLFF. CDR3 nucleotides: TGTGCCAGTCACAGGGAAACTAATGAAAAACTGTTTTTT.

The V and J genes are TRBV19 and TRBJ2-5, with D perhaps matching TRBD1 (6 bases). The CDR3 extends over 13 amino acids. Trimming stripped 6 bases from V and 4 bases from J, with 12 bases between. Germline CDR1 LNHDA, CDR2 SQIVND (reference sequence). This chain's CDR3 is CASSKGEGETQYF. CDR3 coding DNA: TGTGCCAGTAGCAAGGGGGAAGGAGAGACCCAGTACTTC. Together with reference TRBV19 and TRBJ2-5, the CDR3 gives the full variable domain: DGGITQSPKYLFRKEGQNVTLSCEQNLNHDAMYWYRQDPGQGLRLIYYSQIVNDFQKGDIAEGYSVSREKKESFPLTVTSAQKNPTAFYLCASSKGEGETQYFGPGTRLLVL.

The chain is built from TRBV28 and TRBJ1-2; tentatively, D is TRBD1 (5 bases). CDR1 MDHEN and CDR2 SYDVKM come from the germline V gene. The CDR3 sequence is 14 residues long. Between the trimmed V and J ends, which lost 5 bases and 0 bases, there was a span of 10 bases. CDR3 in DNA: TGTGCCAGCAGTGCGGGACGGACTAACTATGGCTACACCTTC. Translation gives CASSAGRTNYGYTF.